Listed below are T cell receptor beta chains from one sample, sequenced in a study of CD8 T cells in Susac syndrome. TCRdb itself ran the immunoSEQ multiplex PCR reads through MiXCR, one entry per CDR3 protein. The sample records tens of thousands of distinct CDR3 sequences, 94% being singletons. Input material: CD8+ T cells from PBMCs. These receptors all stem from a human donor with Susac syndrome. Each CDR3 is given with its conserved first and last residue. The D gene is left open where the match is weak. Where a row states a size, it is once, few, many or the class of an expanded clone; other rows omit it.

j_call | d_call | v_call | clone_size | cdr3_aa | cdr3_nt
TRBJ2-7 | - | TRBV27 | - | CASSSSGGYEQYF | TGTGCCAGCAGTTCCTCCGGGGGCTACGAGCAGTACTTC
TRBJ2-5 | TRBD2 | TRBV27 | - | CASSLSSGVFETQYF | TGTGCCAGCAGTTTATCTAGCGGGGTTTTTGAGACCCAGTACTTC
TRBJ2-2 | TRBD2 | TRBV10-3 | - | CAISEISKRDYTGELFF | TGTGCCATCAGTGAGATTTCAAAGCGGGACTACACCGGGGAGCTGTTTTTT
TRBJ2-1 | - | TRBV15 | - | CATSLYYNEQFF | TGTGCCACCAGCCTCTACTACAATGAGCAGTTCTTC
TRBJ2-7 | - | TRBV9 | - | CASSAGKGGLRAFLYEQYF | TGTGCCAGCAGCGCCGGCAAAGGTGGATTGAGGGCGTTTCTCTACGAGCAGTACTTC
TRBJ2-3 | TRBD2 | TRBV19 | - | CASSSLWTSGRTQYF | TGTGCCAGTAGTTCCCTCTGGACTAGCGGGAGGACGCAGTATTTT
TRBJ2-5 | - | TRBV13 | once | CASSRRGDQETQYF | TGTGCCAGCAGCCGTAGGGGGGACCAAGAGACCCAGTACTTC
TRBJ1-2 | - | TRBV12-5 | - | CASGLFRWDNHGYTF | TGTGCTAGTGGTTTATTCCGTTGGGACAACCATGGCTACACCTTC
TRBJ2-7 | - | TRBV5-6 | once | CASSFRDLTYEQYF | TGTGCCAGCAGCTTCCGGGACTTAACCTACGAGCAGTACTTC
TRBJ2-3 | TRBD1 | TRBV5-6 | few | CASSLTGAQDTQYF | TGTGCCAGCAGCTTGACAGGGGCCCAAGATACGCAGTATTTT
TRBJ1-2 | - | TRBV20-1 | - | CSARAYGVYGYTF | TGCAGTGCTAGAGCTTACGGGGTATACGGCTACACCTTC
TRBJ2-2 | - | TRBV12-3/TRBV12-4 | - | CASTYGAGELFF | TGTGCCAGCACTTATGGGGCCGGGGAGCTGTTTTTT
TRBJ1-5 | - | TRBV6-5 | - | CASSRTEGVDQPQHF | TGTGCCAGCAGTCGGACAGAGGGGGTAGATCAGCCCCAGCATTTT
TRBJ2-5 | - | TRBV28 | - | CASSLPPPVSQETQYF | TGTGCCAGCAGTCTACCTCCGCCGGTCAGCCAAGAGACCCAGTACTTC
TRBJ1-4 | - | TRBV15 | - | CATVAGSVNEKLFF | TGTGCCACCGTGGCGGGGAGCGTTAATGAAAAACTGTTTTTT
TRBJ2-5 | - | TRBV10-3 | - | CAISEQAHAETQYF | TGTGCCATCAGTGAGCAGGCCCACGCCGAGACCCAGTACTTC
TRBJ1-5 | - | TRBV5-8 | - | CASNIRGSNQPQHF | TGTGCCAGCAATATCAGGGGTAGCAATCAGCCCCAGCATTTT
TRBJ1-5 | - | TRBV6-5 | - | CASSYGRADQPQHF | TGTGCCAGCAGTTACGGCAGGGCGGATCAGCCCCAGCATTTT
TRBJ1-2 | - | TRBV27 | - | CASAASPEGYTF | TGTGCCAGCGCGGCCAGCCCAGAGGGCTACACCTTC
TRBJ2-7 | - | TRBV4-3 | - | CASSQAEEREQYF | TGCGCCAGCAGCCAAGCAGAAGAACGCGAGCAGTACTTC
TRBJ1-1 | - | TRBV20-1 | - | CSASIFGGGGTEAFF | TGCAGTGCTTCAATTTTTGGGGGTGGGGGCACTGAAGCTTTCTTT
TRBJ2-5 | - | TRBV19 | - | CASSMGDIQETQYF | TGTGCCAGTAGCATGGGGGACATCCAAGAGACCCAGTACTTC
TRBJ2-7 | - | TRBV19 | - | CASSPLGISYEQYF | TGTGCCAGTAGTCCGCTAGGAATCTCCTACGAGCAGTACTTC
TRBJ1-1 | TRBD1 | TRBV6-5 | - | CASSYSRTGGLNTEAFF | TGTGCCAGCAGTTACTCGCGGACAGGGGGCCTGAACACTGAAGCTTTCTTT
TRBJ2-1 | TRBD2 | TRBV28 | - | CASSLLASGIEQFF | TGTGCCAGCAGTTTACTGGCTAGCGGGATTGAGCAGTTCTTC
TRBJ1-2 | TRBD1 | TRBV4-1 | - | CASSQDRIQGPVDGYTF | TGCGCCAGCAGCCAAGACCGAATACAGGGGCCCGTGGATGGCTACACCTTC
TRBJ2-1 | TRBD2 | TRBV7-9 | - | CASSLDRVAGSSYNEQFF | TGTGCCAGCAGCTTAGACAGGGTAGCGGGGAGCTCCTACAATGAGCAGTTCTTC